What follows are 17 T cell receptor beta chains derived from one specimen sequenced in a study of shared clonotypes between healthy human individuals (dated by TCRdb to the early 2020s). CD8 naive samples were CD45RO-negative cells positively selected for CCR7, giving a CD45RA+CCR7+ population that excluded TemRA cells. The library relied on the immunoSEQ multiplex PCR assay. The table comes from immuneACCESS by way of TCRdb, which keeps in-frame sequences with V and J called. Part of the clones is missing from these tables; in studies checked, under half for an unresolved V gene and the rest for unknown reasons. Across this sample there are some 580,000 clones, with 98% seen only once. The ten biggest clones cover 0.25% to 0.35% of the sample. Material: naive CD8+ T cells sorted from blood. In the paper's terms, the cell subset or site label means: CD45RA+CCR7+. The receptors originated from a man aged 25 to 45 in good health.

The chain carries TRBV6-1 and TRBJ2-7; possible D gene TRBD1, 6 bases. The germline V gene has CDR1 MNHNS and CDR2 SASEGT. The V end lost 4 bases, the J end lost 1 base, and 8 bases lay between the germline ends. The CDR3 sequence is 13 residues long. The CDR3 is CASSGTVSYEQYF. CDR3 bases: TGTGCCAGCAGTGGGACAGTATCCTACGAGCAGTACTTC.

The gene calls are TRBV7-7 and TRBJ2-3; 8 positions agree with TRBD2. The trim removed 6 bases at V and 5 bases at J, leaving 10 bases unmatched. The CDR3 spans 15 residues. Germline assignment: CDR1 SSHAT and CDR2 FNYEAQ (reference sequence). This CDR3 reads CASSLREGQGDTQYF. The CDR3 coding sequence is TGTGCCAGCAGTTTACGGGAGGGCCAGGGAGATACGCAGTATTTT.

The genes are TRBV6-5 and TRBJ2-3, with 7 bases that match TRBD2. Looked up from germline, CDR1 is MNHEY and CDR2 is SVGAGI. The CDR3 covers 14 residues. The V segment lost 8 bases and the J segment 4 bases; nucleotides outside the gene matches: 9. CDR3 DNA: TGTGCCAGCGCGTTGGCGGGAGTACCAGATACGCAGTATTTT. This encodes CASALAGVPDTQYF.

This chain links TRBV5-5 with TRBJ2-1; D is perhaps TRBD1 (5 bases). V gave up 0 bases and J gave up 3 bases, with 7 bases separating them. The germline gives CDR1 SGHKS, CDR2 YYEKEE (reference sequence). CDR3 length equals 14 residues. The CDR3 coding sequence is TGTGCCAGCAGCTTGGGGACATTCTACAATGAGCAGTTCTTC. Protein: CASSLGTFYNEQFF.

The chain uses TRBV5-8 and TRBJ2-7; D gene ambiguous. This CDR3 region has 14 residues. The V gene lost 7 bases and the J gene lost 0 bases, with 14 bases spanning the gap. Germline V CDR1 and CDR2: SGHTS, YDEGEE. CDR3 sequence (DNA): TGTGCCAGCCCGACTGGTGGGCGCTCCTACGAGCAGTACTTC. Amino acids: CASPTGGRSYEQYF.

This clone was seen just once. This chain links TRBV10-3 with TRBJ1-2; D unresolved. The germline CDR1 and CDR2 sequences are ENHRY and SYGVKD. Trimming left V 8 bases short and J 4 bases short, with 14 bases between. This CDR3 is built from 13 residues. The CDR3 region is CAIPEGTGYGYTF. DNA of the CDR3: TGTGCCATCCCGGAGGGAACGGGCTATGGCTACACCTTC.

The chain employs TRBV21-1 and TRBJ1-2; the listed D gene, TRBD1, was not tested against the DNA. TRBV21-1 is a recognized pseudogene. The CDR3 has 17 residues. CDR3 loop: CASSKGGLRDRVWGYTF. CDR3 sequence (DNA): TGTGCCAGCAGCAAAGGGGGACTCCGGGACAGGGTTTGGGGCTACACCTTC.

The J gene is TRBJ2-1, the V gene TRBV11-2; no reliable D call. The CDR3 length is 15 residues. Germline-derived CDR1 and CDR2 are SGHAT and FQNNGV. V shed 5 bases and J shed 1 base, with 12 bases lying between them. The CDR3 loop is CASSPFTSSYNEQFF. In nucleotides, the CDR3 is TGTGCCAGCAGCCCTTTCACTTCTTCCTACAATGAGCAGTTCTTC.

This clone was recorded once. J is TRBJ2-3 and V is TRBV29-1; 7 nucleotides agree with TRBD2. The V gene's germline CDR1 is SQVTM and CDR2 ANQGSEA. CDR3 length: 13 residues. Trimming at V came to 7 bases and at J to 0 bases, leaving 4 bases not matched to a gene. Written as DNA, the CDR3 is TGCAGCGCCAGCGGGGCTAGCACAGATACGCAGTATTTT. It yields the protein CSASGASTDTQYF.

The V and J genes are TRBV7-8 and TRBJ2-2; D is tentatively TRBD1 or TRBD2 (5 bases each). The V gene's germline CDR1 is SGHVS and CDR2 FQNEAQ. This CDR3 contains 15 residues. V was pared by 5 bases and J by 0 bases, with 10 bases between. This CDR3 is CASSPGTANTGELFF. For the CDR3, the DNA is TGTGCCAGCAGCCCCGGGACCGCGAACACCGGGGAGCTGTTTTTT.

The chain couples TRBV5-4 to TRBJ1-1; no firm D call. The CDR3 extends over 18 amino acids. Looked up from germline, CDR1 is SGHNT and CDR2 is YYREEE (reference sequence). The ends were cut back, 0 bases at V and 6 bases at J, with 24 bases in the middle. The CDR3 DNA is TGTGCCAGCAGCTTGGGTGAATTCCTGACCCAGCATGACGCTGAAGCTTTCTTT. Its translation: CASSLGEFLTQHDAEAFF.

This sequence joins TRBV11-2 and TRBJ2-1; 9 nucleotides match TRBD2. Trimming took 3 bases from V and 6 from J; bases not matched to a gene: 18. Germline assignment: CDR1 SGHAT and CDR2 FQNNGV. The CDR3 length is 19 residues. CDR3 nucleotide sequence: TGTGCCAGCAGCTTGAGCGGGAGGCCCGACCGGGTAGACTCCAATGAGCAGTTCTTC. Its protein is CASSLSGRPDRVDSNEQFF.

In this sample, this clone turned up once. Here the CDR3 DNA reads TGCGCCAGCACCCCCCCCGCAGGGTCTACTGAAGCTTTCTTT. Encoded protein: CASTPPAGSTEAFF. The chain links TRBV5-1 to TRBJ1-1; D might be TRBD1 (5 bases). V was cut by 6 bases and J by 5 bases, with 17 bases left in between. CDR3 length equals 14 residues. CDR1 and CDR2 (germline): SGHRS, YFSETQ.

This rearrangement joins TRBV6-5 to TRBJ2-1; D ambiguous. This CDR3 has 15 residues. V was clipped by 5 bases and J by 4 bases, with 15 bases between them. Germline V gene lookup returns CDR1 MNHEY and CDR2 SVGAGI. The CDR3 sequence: CASSPTLGDYNEQFF. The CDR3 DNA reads TGTGCCAGCAGTCCTACTTTGGGTGATTACAATGAGCAGTTCTTC.

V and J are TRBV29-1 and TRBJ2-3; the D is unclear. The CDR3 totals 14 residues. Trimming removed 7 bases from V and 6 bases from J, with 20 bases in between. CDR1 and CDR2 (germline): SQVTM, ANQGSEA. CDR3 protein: CSENGPGRSDTQYF. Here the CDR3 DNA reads TGCAGCGAGAATGGTCCCGGGCGGTCGGATACGCAGTATTTT.

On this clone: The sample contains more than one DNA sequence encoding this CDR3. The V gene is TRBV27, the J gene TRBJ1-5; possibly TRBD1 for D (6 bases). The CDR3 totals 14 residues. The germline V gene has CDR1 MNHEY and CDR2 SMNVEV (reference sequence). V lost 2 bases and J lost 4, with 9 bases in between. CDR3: CASSLGGGNQPQHF. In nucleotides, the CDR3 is TGTGCCAGCAGTTTAGGAGGGGGTAATCAGCCCCAGCATTTT.

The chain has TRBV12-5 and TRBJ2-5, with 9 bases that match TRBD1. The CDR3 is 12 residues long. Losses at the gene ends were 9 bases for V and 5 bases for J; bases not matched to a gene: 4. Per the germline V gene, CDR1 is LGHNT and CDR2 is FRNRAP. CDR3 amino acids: CASSDRGETQYF. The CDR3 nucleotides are TGTGCTAGCTCCGACAGGGGGGAGACCCAGTACTTC.